This TCR beta chain was captured in a study of blood T cell repertoires in COVID-19. Across the study: Sources were T cells, B-cell-depleted T cells, or PBMCs; the material itself was cDNA or gDNA.

The CDR3 covers 17 residues. Trimming removed 1 base from V and 2 bases from J, with 16 bases in between. CDR1 SGHTA and CDR2 FQGNSA come from the germline V gene. As processed by the authors: Amplifying reference gene primers gave estimates of nucleated cell counts. The table came from immunoSEQ multiplex PCR; TCRdb's copy has only in-frame clones and leaves some out. The V and J calls and clone size come from that table; D and trimming were worked out from the DNA. The table includes approximately 230,000 clones, approximately 80% detected once. The cohort comprised adults aged about 18 to 89 years residing in under 30 US areas. Researchers sorted participants into cohorts using their self-reported clinical history.

The sample consisted of PBMCs or T cells enriched from blood (not recorded which). This TCR was recovered from a man aged 35 to 55 who had recovered from COVID-19. V gene TRBV7-2 combines with J gene TRBJ2-3, with D possibly TRBD2 on 5 matching bases. The CDR3 DNA sequence: TGTGCCAGCAGCTTAGGAGTGTTAAGCGGCCACACAGATACGCAGTATTTT. Encoded protein: CASSLGVLSGHTDTQYF.